This TCR beta chain was documented in a study of blood T cell repertoires in COVID-19. Profiling relied on immunoSEQ multiplex PCR, and the TCRdb table lists in-frame clones only, not all of them. The sample records about 140,000 clones, 81% being singletons. The CDR3 covers 20 residues. Looked up from germline, CDR1 is KGHSH and CDR2 is LQKENI. V trimming: 3 bases; J trimming: 2 bases; junction bases outside the gene matches: 15. The receptor was isolated from a human donor in a cohort sampled during active COVID-19. J is TRBJ2-7 and V is TRBV18; 14 bases align to TRBD2. Input material: peripheral blood. CDR3 in amino acids: CASSPGTSGSPARPTYEQYF. The CDR3 DNA reads TGTGCCAGCTCACCCGGGACTAGCGGGAGCCCGGCCCGCCCTACCTACGAGCAGTACTTC.